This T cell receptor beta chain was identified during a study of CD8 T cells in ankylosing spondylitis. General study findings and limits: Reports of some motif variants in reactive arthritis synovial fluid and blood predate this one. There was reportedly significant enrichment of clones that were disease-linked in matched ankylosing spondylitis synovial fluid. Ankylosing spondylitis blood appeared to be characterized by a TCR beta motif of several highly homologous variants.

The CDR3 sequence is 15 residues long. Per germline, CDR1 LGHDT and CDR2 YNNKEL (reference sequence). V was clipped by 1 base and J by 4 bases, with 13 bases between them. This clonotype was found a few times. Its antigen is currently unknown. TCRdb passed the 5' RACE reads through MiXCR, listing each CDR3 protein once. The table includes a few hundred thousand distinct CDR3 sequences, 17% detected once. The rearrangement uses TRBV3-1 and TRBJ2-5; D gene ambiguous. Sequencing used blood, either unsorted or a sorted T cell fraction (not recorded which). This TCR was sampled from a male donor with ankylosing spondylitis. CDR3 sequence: CASSQGWRLPETQYF. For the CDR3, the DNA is TGTGCCAGCAGCCAAGGGTGGCGACTCCCAGAGACCCAGTACTTC.